The 24 T cell receptor beta chains below all came from one sample that was sequenced in a study of T cell changes during pregnancy in multiple sclerosis. Profiling relied on immunoSEQ multiplex PCR, and the TCRdb table lists in-frame clones only, not all of them. The sample has approximately 50,000 clones, roughly nine tenths seen once; the top ten hold 10% to 13%. The sample in question was CD8+ T cells from peripheral blood mononuclear cells, obtained after pregnancy. Receptors originate from a female donor with multiple sclerosis, enrolled in a pregnancy study.

This clone was counted a few times. The chain is built from TRBV6-5 and TRBJ1-6, with TRBD1 identical over 7 bases. V gave up 10 bases and J gave up 5 bases; unmatched junction bases: 5. The CDR3 is 13 residues long. Germline CDR1 and CDR2: MNHEY and SVGAGI. CDR3 sequence: CATTGDDNSPLHF. CDR3 nucleotide sequence: TGTGCCACCACAGGGGACGATAATTCACCCCTCCACTTT.

V usage is TRBV7-9 and J usage is TRBJ2-1; no firm D call. CDR3 size: 18 residues. With 1 base removed from V and 2 bases from J, the gap between germline ends came to 18 bases. Germline lookup yields CDR1 SEHNR and CDR2 FQNEAQ (reference sequence). CDR3 sequence (DNA): TGTGCCAGCAGCTTAGTTAGTTCGACGGGTCCTACCTACAATGAGCAGTTCTTC. It encodes CASSLVSSTGPTYNEQFF.

V is TRBV2 and J is TRBJ2-2, with 10 nucleotides matching TRBD1. Germline loops: CDR1 SNHLY, CDR2 FYNNEI. With 7 bases clipped from V and 6 bases from J, the junction kept 11 bases outside the gene matches. The CDR3 has 16 amino acids. The CDR3 protein is CASTLGQGISAGELFF. The CDR3 DNA reads TGTGCCAGCACCTTGGGACAGGGGATATCCGCCGGGGAGCTGTTTTTT.

This chain joins TRBV29-1 and TRBJ1-2, with TRBD1 as a possible D gene (6 bases). Germline V gene data show CDR1 as SQVTM and CDR2 as ANQGSEA. Trimming pared 0 bases from V and 7 bases from J, leaving 12 bases between. The CDR3 is 13 residues long. CDR3 sequence reads: CSVEDYRVGGYTF. In nucleotides, the CDR3 is TGCAGCGTTGAAGATTACAGGGTGGGTGGCTACACCTTC.

The chain joins TRBV6-5 to TRBJ2-6, with no clear D. In germline, CDR1 is MNHEY, CDR2 SVGAGI. The CDR3 has 12 amino acids. With 8 bases removed from V and 0 bases from J, the gap between germline ends came to 2 bases. In DNA, the CDR3 is TGTGCCAGCCTCTCTGGGGCCAACGTCCTGACTTTC. Translation: CASLSGANVLTF.

The chain joins TRBV2 to TRBJ2-5; 12 bases match TRBD2. The CDR3 runs 18 residues. Germline values: CDR1 SNHLY, CDR2 FYNNEI. The V gene end was trimmed by 3 bases and the J gene end by 4 bases; junction bases not matched to a gene: 12. CDR3 region: CASSERLAGELFGETQYF. The CDR3 bases are TGTGCCAGCAGTGAGAGACTAGCGGGGGAACTTTTTGGAGAGACCCAGTACTTC.

The chain uses TRBV18 and TRBJ2-2; the D gene is possibly TRBD2 (5 bases). The CDR3 sequence is 12 residues long. Germline V gene lookup returns CDR1 KGHSH and CDR2 LQKENI. The DNA for the CDR3 is TGTGCTAACGCCGAGGGTTCCGGGGAGCTGTTTTTT. It is translated as CANAEGSGELFF.

The chain carries TRBV16 and TRBJ1-1; D remains ambiguous. Deletions cut 0 bases from V and 8 bases from J, with 10 bases between. The CDR3 runs 13 residues. Germline V gene lookup returns CDR1 KGHSY and CDR2 FQNENV. The CDR3 coding sequence is TGTGCCAGCAGCCAATCGACACCCCTGGAAGCTTTCTTT. Translation gives CASSQSTPLEAFF.

This chain connects TRBV30 to TRBJ1-5, with 9 bases fitting TRBD1. CDR3 length: 15 amino acids. With 7 bases clipped from V and 4 bases from J, the junction kept 11 bases outside the gene matches. Germline lookup yields CDR1 GTSNPN and CDR2 SVGIG (reference sequence). CDR3: CASLGNRGPNQPQHF. The CDR3, as DNA: TGTGCCTCCTTGGGTAACAGGGGGCCTAATCAGCCCCAGCATTTT.

V gene TRBV7-6 combines with J gene TRBJ1-3, with unresolved D. Germline values: CDR1 SGHVS, CDR2 FNYEAQ. The CDR3 extends over 16 amino acids. V dropped 1 base and J dropped 8 bases, with 18 bases sitting between them. CDR3 sequence: CASSLGGVGIADTIYF. DNA of the CDR3: TGTGCCAGCAGCTTAGGCGGGGTGGGAATTGCCGACACCATATATTTT.

This clone was recorded only once. The J gene is TRBJ2-1, the V gene TRBV12-5; a possible D gene is TRBD2 (5 bases). The CDR3 is made up of 13 amino acids. Germline values: CDR1 LGHNT, CDR2 FRNRAP. Trimming removed 6 bases from V and 0 bases from J, with 6 bases in between. The CDR3 protein is CASGRVSYNEQFF. In nucleotides, the CDR3 is TGTGCTAGTGGGAGGGTCTCCTACAATGAGCAGTTCTTC.

The rearrangement uses TRBV7-8 and TRBJ2-7; tentatively, D is TRBD2 (5 bases). Germline loops: CDR1 SGHVS, CDR2 FQNEAQ. Trimming stripped 0 bases from V and 3 bases from J, with 15 bases between. The CDR3 has 16 amino acids. The CDR3 DNA reads TGTGCCAGCAGCTTAGCTGCCCTCGAGGGCAACTACGAGCAGTACTTC. The encoded protein is CASSLAALEGNYEQYF.

The V and J genes are TRBV5-4 and TRBJ1-2; possibly TRBD1 for D (6 bases). There are 18 residues in the CDR3. V shed 2 bases and J shed 4 bases, with 24 bases lying between them. Germline V CDR1 and CDR2: SGHNT, YYREEE (reference sequence). CDR3: CASSFPARQGRSGYGYTF. In DNA, the CDR3 is TGTGCCAGCAGCTTCCCGGCCCGGCAGGGGAGATCGGGCTATGGCTACACCTTC.

The chain joins TRBV7-9 to TRBJ2-7; D is possibly TRBD2 (5 bases). This CDR3 region has 15 residues. Germline V gene sequence: CDR1 SEHNR, CDR2 FQNEAQ (reference sequence). V was cut by 4 bases and J by 2 bases, with 15 bases left in between. The CDR3 nucleotides are TGTGCCAGCAGCTCCCAGAGGGTGAGGACCTACGAGCAGTACTTC. Translation gives CASSSQRVRTYEQYF. Together with reference TRBV7-9 and TRBJ2-7, the CDR3 gives the full variable domain: DTGVSQNPRHKITKRGQNVTFRCDPISEHNRLYWYRQTLGQGPEFLTYFQNEAQLEKSRLLSDRFSAERPKGSFSTLEIQRTEQGDSAMYLCASSSQRVRTYEQYFGPGTRLTVT.

The chain recombines TRBV10-1 with TRBJ2-2, with D uncertain. Germline CDR1 reads WNHNN; CDR2 reads SYGVQD (reference sequence). The germline V and J ends were trimmed by 0 bases and 2 bases, with 10 bases remaining between them. The CDR3 has 16 amino acids. Here the CDR3 DNA reads TGCGCCAGCAGTGAGTCGCGAACAGTTAACACCGGGGAGCTGTTTTTT. Its protein is CASSESRTVNTGELFF.

The DNA of the CDR3 is TGTGCCAGCAGCTTACTCTCGGACAGGGGGGACGAGCAGTACTTC. Its protein is CASSLLSDRGDEQYF. The chain joins TRBV11-2 to TRBJ2-7, with 10 bases that match TRBD1. V lost 2 bases to trimming and J lost 5 bases; unmatched junction nucleotides: 6. CDR1 is SGHAT and CDR2 is FQNNGV in the germline V gene. CDR3 length: 15 amino acids.

The chain joins TRBV30 to TRBJ2-7; 7 positions match TRBD2. This CDR3 has 12 residues. The ends lost 4 bases at V and 1 base at J; junction bases unmatched: 1. Germline CDR1 and CDR2: GTSNPN and SVGIG (reference sequence). The CDR3 bases are TGTGCCTGGACGGGGGGATCCTACGAGCAGTACTTC. It encodes CAWTGGSYEQYF.

The chain is built from TRBV27 and TRBJ2-2; D unresolved. V lost 3 bases, J lost 1 base, and 6 bases lay in between. The CDR3 loop spans 14 amino acids. The germline gives CDR1 MNHEY, CDR2 SMNVEV (reference sequence). This CDR3 reads CASSFTRNTGELFF. The DNA of the CDR3 is TGTGCCAGCAGTTTTACGAGGAACACCGGGGAGCTGTTTTTT.

The J gene is TRBJ2-6, the V gene TRBV14; no definite D call. The V gene's germline CDR1 is SGHDN and CDR2 FVKESK. With 0 bases removed from V and 2 bases from J, the gap between germline ends came to 5 bases. This CDR3 has 15 residues. CDR3 amino acids: CASSQDGTGANVLTF. The CDR3 nucleotides are TGTGCCAGCAGCCAAGATGGCACTGGGGCCAACGTCCTGACTTTC.

The gene calls are TRBV11-2 and TRBJ2-7, with 16 bases matching TRBD2. Germline V gives CDR1 SGHAT, CDR2 FQNNGV. V shed 4 bases and J 1 base; nucleotides not matched to a gene: 7. The CDR3 runs to 18 residues. The CDR3 spells CASSSPGLAGGRSYEQYF. In DNA, the CDR3 is TGTGCCAGCAGCTCGCCGGGACTAGCGGGGGGGCGGTCCTACGAGCAGTACTTC. Full variable domain (rest looked up from reference TRBV11-2 and TRBJ2-7): EAGVAQSPRYKIIEKRQSVAFWCNPISGHATLYWYQQILGQGPKLLIQFQNNGVVDDSQLPKDRFSAERLKGVDSTLKIQPAKLEDSAVYLCASSSPGLAGGRSYEQYFGPGTRLTVT.

Comment on this clone: Sequence at one end of the junction differs from germline and may be a read error. This chain connects TRBV10-3 to TRBJ1-5; TRBD1 aligns across 9 bases. There are 14 residues in the CDR3. CDR1 is ENHRY, CDR2 SYGVKD, per germline. In DNA form, the CDR3 reads TGTACCATCAGTGAAGGGACAGGGAATCAGCCCCAGCATTTT. It is translated as CTISEGTGNQPQHF.

This clone occurred a few times. Relative to the germline gene, one junction end is altered; a read error may explain this. The chain combines TRBV5-1 with TRBJ1-1; D unclear. From germline, CDR1 is SGHRS and CDR2 YFSETQ. This CDR3 is 12 amino acids long. The CDR3 bases are TGCGCCAGCAGCTCTGACAACACAGAAGCTTTCTTT. Encoded protein: CASSSDNTEAFF.

The DNA of the CDR3 is TGTGCCAGCAGCATCGATGGGACAGCCTACGAGCAGTACTTC. It specifies CASSIDGTAYEQYF. This sequence joins TRBV5-4 and TRBJ2-7; 7 nucleotides line up with TRBD1. The germline gives CDR1 SGHNT, CDR2 YYREEE (reference sequence). The trim removed 4 bases at V and 2 bases at J, leaving 6 bases unmatched. This CDR3 spans 14 amino acids. The full variable domain, with the rest looked up from reference TRBV5-4 and TRBJ2-7, is ETGVTQSPTHLIKTRGQQVTLRCSSQSGHNTVSWYQQALGQGPQFIFQYYREEENGRGNFPPRFSGLQFPNYSSELNVNALELDDSALYLCASSIDGTAYEQYFGPGTRLTVT.

This sequence joins TRBV7-2 and TRBJ2-1; TRBD2 matches at 11 bases. The V gene end was trimmed by 3 bases and the J gene end by 6 bases; junction bases not matched to a gene: 4. Germline lookup yields CDR1 SGHTA and CDR2 FQGNSA. The CDR3 sequence is 15 residues long. The CDR3 protein is CASSFLAGGLNEQFF. CDR3 nucleotides: TGTGCCAGCAGCTTCTTAGCGGGGGGGCTCAATGAGCAGTTCTTC.